This TCR beta chain was documented in a study of Ad26.COV2.S vaccination and SARS-CoV-2 variants. Across the study: This donor came from the COV1001 trial of Ad26.COV2.S. Whole-study results and caveats: Recipients given vaccine exceeded placebo recipients in spike-specific TCR breadth.

This table comes from immunoSEQ multiplex PCR, and its TCRdb copy is limited to in-frame clones, with some not included. The sample has roughly 700,000 clones, 80% to 90% seen once; the top ten hold nearly 1.5%. Treatment described: some 20 received Ad26.COV2.S at low or high dose, single or two shots; a few received placebo; per-sample allocation not given. Samples analyzed were those drawn on day 63 after the first vaccine or placebo injection. As regards this clone: Its antigen remains unknown.

Between the trimmed V and J ends, which lost 5 bases and 1 base, there was a span of 12 bases. CDR1 and CDR2 (germline): SGHRS, YFSETQ. CDR3 length equals 14 residues. The sequencing used peripheral blood, collected in a trial of Ad26.COV2.S vaccine versus placebo. The rearrangement links TRBV5-1 to TRBJ2-5; either TRBD1 or TRBD2 may fit D (5 bases each). This clonotype was sampled from a person between 18 and 65 years old who received the Ad26.COV2.S COVID-19 vaccine or a placebo. In nucleotides, the CDR3 is TGCGCCAGCAGGAGGGGAGAAACCCAAGAGACCCAGTACTTC. Amino acid sequence: CASRRGETQETQYF.